The rows below give T cell receptor beta chains drawn from one sample of a study of shared clonotypes between healthy human individuals. Clones were read by immunoSEQ multiplex PCR, and TCRdb kept only the in-frame ones, dropping some. Of about 380,000 clones detected, 95% to 97% appear once; the ten largest clones hold 0.32%. What was sequenced was memory CD8+ T cells sorted from blood. The receptors come from a young man in good health. The CDR3 runs from the conserved cysteine through the conserved F or W. The D gene is left open where the match is weak. Only some rows state a clone size, as once, few, many or a class for expanded clones.

abundance	j_gene	v_gene	d_gene	CDR3aa	CDR3nt
.	TRBJ2-7	TRBV7-2	.	CASSLWASDGGVVVYEQYF	TGTGCCAGCAGCTTGTGGGCTTCGGACGGCGGGGTTGTGGTCTACGAGCAGTACTTC
.	TRBJ2-7	TRBV13	.	CASSLRRESYEQYF	TGTGCCAGCAGCTTAAGGCGGGAAAGCTACGAGCAGTACTTC
.	TRBJ2-7	TRBV5-1	TRBD1	CASSLGTGPYEQYF	TGCGCCAGCAGCTTGGGGACAGGTCCCTACGAGCAGTACTTC
.	TRBJ1-4	TRBV10-3	.	CAISESGSNEKLFF	TGTGCCATCAGTGAGTCCGGATCGAATGAAAAACTGTTTTTT
.	TRBJ2-7	TRBV28	.	CASSLQSYEQYF	TGTGCCAGCAGTTTACAGTCCTACGAGCAGTACTTC
.	TRBJ2-5	TRBV28	.	CASSLVETQYF	TGTGCCAGCAGTTTGGTGGAGACCCAGTACTTC
.	TRBJ2-1	TRBV9	.	CASSVGSRNEQFF	TGTGCCAGCAGCGTAGGAAGTCGCAATGAGCAGTTCTTC
.	TRBJ2-7	TRBV4-2	.	CASSPGIERSPVYEQYF	TGTGCCAGCAGCCCGGGGATCGAACGGTCCCCAGTCTACGAGCAGTACTTC
.	TRBJ2-7	TRBV19	TRBD1	CASSRGTGGSYEQYF	TGTGCCAGTAGTAGAGGGACAGGGGGCTCCTACGAGCAGTACTTC
once	TRBJ1-2	TRBV27	.	CASSPVGGLGYGYTF	TGTGCCAGCAGCCCTGTCGGGGGGTTGGGGTATGGCTACACCTTC
.	TRBJ1-4	TRBV6-4	TRBD1	CASGGQRSNEKLFF	TGTGCCAGCGGGGGACAGCGGAGTAATGAAAAACTGTTTTTT
.	TRBJ2-1	TRBV9	TRBD2	CASSLHSWASGRPEQFF	TGTGCCAGCAGCCTCCACAGCTGGGCTAGCGGGAGACCTGAGCAGTTCTTC
.	TRBJ1-2	TRBV30	.	CAWSPDRFYGYTF	TGTGCCTGGAGTCCCGACAGGTTCTATGGCTACACCTTC
.	TRBJ2-7	TRBV7-9	.	CASSLEGGAYEQYF	TGTGCCAGCAGCTTAGAGGGGGGCGCCTACGAGCAGTACTTC
once	TRBJ1-3	TRBV6-5	.	CASSVRGISGNTIYF	TGTGCCAGCAGTGTAAGGGGGATCTCTGGAAACACCATATATTTT
.	TRBJ2-2	TRBV7-3	TRBD2	CASSPGGGNTGELFF	TGTGCCAGCAGCCCGGGAGGGGGGAACACCGGGGAGCTGTTTTTT
.	TRBJ2-7	TRBV10-2	TRBD2	CASSEAGGLAGPTYEQYF	TGCGCCAGCAGTGAGGCGGGGGGACTAGCGGGACCCACCTACGAGCAGTACTTC
.	TRBJ2-1	TRBV28	TRBD2	CASSLSPSGYNEQFF	TGTGCCAGCAGTTTATCTCCTAGCGGATACAATGAGCAGTTCTTC
.	TRBJ2-5	TRBV6-5	TRBD2	CASSYSGGRGGETQYF	TGTGCCAGCAGTTACTCAGGTGGGAGGGGAGGAGAGACCCAGTACTTC